The 7 T cell receptor beta chains below all came from one sample that was sequenced in a study of shared clonotypes between healthy human individuals. Method: immunoSEQ multiplex PCR; TCRdb's copy keeps in-frame clones and lacks some. The data contain 980,000 or so clones, around three quarters of them singletons. The sample comprised memory CD4+ T cells sorted from blood. Specified subset: CD45RA-negative fraction. These receptors all stem from a young man in good health.

This sequence joins TRBV6-1 and TRBJ2-2; possible D gene TRBD1, 6 bases. The CDR3 extends over 14 amino acids. Per germline, CDR1 MNHNS and CDR2 SASEGT. V lost 6 bases and J 6 bases, leaving 14 bases between the germline ends. CDR3 DNA: TGTGCCAGCAGAGTCAGGGGTGGGGCCGGGGAGCTGTTTTTT. It translates to CASRVRGGAGELFF.

This clone is a singleton in its sample. At the DNA level, this CDR3 is encoded by other sequences in the same sample as well. The V and J genes are TRBV2 and TRBJ2-6, with D perhaps matching TRBD1 or TRBD2 (5 bases each). CDR1 is SNHLY, CDR2 FYNNEI, per germline. The CDR3 is 14 amino acids. Trimming shortened V by 8 bases and J by 3 bases, and 11 bases separated the two germline ends. The CDR3 is CASRGESGANVLTF. For the CDR3, the DNA is TGTGCCAGCCGAGGGGAAAGTGGGGCCAACGTCCTGACTTTC.

The rearrangement joins TRBV10-3 to TRBJ1-3; D may be TRBD1 (5 bases). Trimming took off 0 bases at V and 4 bases at J, with 13 bases between the two ends. CDR3 length: 16 amino acids. The V gene's germline CDR1 is ENHRY and CDR2 SYGVKD. The CDR3 loop is CAISESGRTLGNTIYF. The CDR3 region has the DNA TGTGCCATCAGTGAGTCGGGACGGACTCTGGGAAACACCATATATTTT.

This clone has ten or more counts. V is TRBV5-1 and J is TRBJ2-3; D is ambiguous. CDR1 is SGHRS, CDR2 YFSETQ, per germline. Trimming left V 2 bases short and J 4 bases short, with 11 bases between. This CDR3 has 14 amino acids. DNA for the CDR3: TGCGCCAGCAGCTTCGGACCTGTCGCAGATACGCAGTATTTT. Its protein product is CASSFGPVADTQYF.

The rearrangement uses TRBV7-2 and TRBJ2-3, with D possibly matching TRBD1 (6 bases). Germline CDR1 SGHTA, CDR2 FQGNSA. The CDR3 has 16 residues. The V gene lost 4 bases and the J gene lost 6 bases, with 20 bases spanning the gap. CDR3 amino acids: CASSSRVAGARDTQYF. The CDR3 DNA follows: TGTGCCAGCAGCTCCCGAGTGGCAGGGGCTAGGGATACGCAGTATTTT.

The rearrangement links TRBV21-1 to TRBJ2-5; the table calls TRBD1, which could not be checked here. TRBV21-1 is flagged as a pseudogene. The CDR3 spans 13 residues. CDR3 region: CATLTEQAETQYF. The CDR3 coding sequence is TGTGCCACCTTGACGGAACAGGCAGAGACCCAGTACTTC.

CDR3 amino acids: CASSQEGLAENIQYF. CDR3 in DNA: TGCGCCAGCAGCCAAGAAGGCCTAGCAGAAAACATTCAGTACTTC. V gene TRBV4-1 combines with J gene TRBJ2-4; D may be TRBD2 (5 bases). V lost 0 bases and J 5 bases, leaving 11 bases between the germline ends. The CDR3 spans 15 residues. Looked up from germline, CDR1 is MGHRA and CDR2 is YSYEKL.